This TCR beta chain was sequenced in a study of blood T cell repertoires in COVID-19. The protocol was immunoSEQ multiplex PCR, while the TCRdb copy is restricted to in-frame clones and leaves out a portion. Of approximately 200,000 clones in the sample, around nine tenths were seen once. Germline V lookup: CDR1 LNHDA, CDR2 SQIVND (reference sequence). Trimming took 7 bases from V and 3 from J, leaving 12 bases between them. CDR3 size: 13 residues. Study members were between about 18 and 100 years old and lived in approximately 25 US regions. A COVID-19 case had been met by exposed participants during the 2 weeks before study entry.

Sequencing input: PBMCs or T cells enriched from blood (not recorded which). This rearrangement joins TRBV19 to TRBJ1-1; D gene ambiguous. This TCR was sampled from a woman in her twenties or thirties who had been exposed to COVID-19. Here the CDR3 DNA reads TGTGCCAGTACCCCCTCGGACTACACTGAAGCTTTCTTT. This gives the protein CASTPSDYTEAFF.